The 8 T cell receptor beta chains presented below share a single source sample, sequenced in a study of blood T cell repertoires in COVID-19. TCRdb's copy holds only in-frame clones and misses some; the assay was immunoSEQ multiplex PCR. The table shows tens of thousands of clones, with approximately 88% occurring only once. The sequenced sample was peripheral blood. All receptors come from a middle-aged man with active COVID-19.

This chain joins TRBV3-1 (or the pseudogene TRBV3-2) and TRBJ2-3, with TRBD2 matching 14 bases. The ends lost 2 bases at V and 5 bases at J; junction bases unmatched: 12. Looked up from germline, CDR1 is LGHDT and CDR2 is YNNKEL (reference sequence). The CDR3 is made up of 19 amino acids. CDR3 sequence reads: CASSQLSRMGTSGRDTQYF. The CDR3 DNA reads as TGTGCCAGCAGCCAACTCTCCAGGATGGGGACTAGCGGGAGAGATACGCAGTATTTT.

This chain links TRBV24-1 with TRBJ2-1, with 8 nucleotides matching TRBD2. V trimming: 0 bases; J trimming: 2 bases; junction bases outside the gene matches: 14. Germline V gene data show CDR1 as KGHDR and CDR2 as SFDVKD. The CDR3 extends over 20 amino acids. The DNA of the CDR3 is TGTGCCACCAGTGATTTGCCCATATCACTAGCGGATTGCACCTACAATGAGCAGTTCTTC. This sequence encodes CATSDLPISLADCTYNEQFF.

The chain joins TRBV10-3 to TRBJ1-1, with D possibly matching TRBD1 (5 bases). Germline V gene data show CDR1 as ENHRY and CDR2 as SYGVKD. V was clipped by 0 bases and J by 11 bases, with 10 bases between them. This CDR3 spans 12 amino acids. The CDR3 region is CAISESIGDAFF. Here the CDR3 DNA reads TGTGCCATCAGTGAGTCTATAGGGGATGCTTTCTTT.

The chain is built from TRBV7-3 and TRBJ2-1; 12 bases map to TRBD2. The germline V gene has CDR1 SGHTA and CDR2 FQGTGA. The V segment lost 5 bases and the J segment 10 bases; nucleotides outside the gene matches: 9. This CDR3 is built from 15 residues. CDR3 region: CASSKLAGGLLEQFF. For the CDR3, the DNA is TGTGCCAGCAGCAAGCTAGCGGGGGGGCTTTTGGAGCAGTTCTTC.

This clone was detected once. This chain connects TRBV20-1 to TRBJ2-5, with D uncertain. The CDR3 is 11 amino acids. V dropped 4 bases and J dropped 5 bases, with 8 bases sitting between them. Looked up from germline, CDR1 is DFQATT and CDR2 is SNEGSKA (reference sequence). The CDR3 DNA reads TGCAGTGCTAAATCTGGCGAGACCCAGTACTTC. Its protein product is CSAKSGETQYF.

The chain joins TRBV6-5 to TRBJ1-2, with TRBD1 matching over 7 bases. The CDR3 runs to 15 residues. J was trimmed by 2 bases and V by 4 bases; bases with no gene match: 7. CDR1 and CDR2 (germline): MNHEY, SVGAGI. DNA for the CDR3: TGTGCCAGCAGTTCTTGGGACAGTCTGAACTATGGCTACACCTTC. Translation: CASSSWDSLNYGYTF.

The chain employs TRBV3-1 (or the pseudogene TRBV3-2) and TRBJ1-6; TRBD1 is a possible D gene (6 bases). Trimming removed 1 base at V and 8 bases at J, with 18 bases between. CDR1 and CDR2 (germline): LGHDT, YNNKEL (reference sequence). The CDR3 has 17 amino acids. The CDR3 sequence is CASSQGSQGSPYSPLHF. The CDR3 coding sequence is TGTGCCAGCAGCCAAGGGTCACAGGGTTCGCCGTATTCACCCCTCCACTTT.

This chain joins TRBV3-1 (or the pseudogene TRBV3-2) and TRBJ2-1; 12 bases line up with TRBD2. V was pared by 4 bases and J by 10 bases, with 17 bases of the junction left unmatched. The CDR3 spans 18 residues. Germline V lookup: CDR1 LGHDT, CDR2 YNNKEL (reference sequence). The CDR3: CASSPPLTSGGPHAEQFF. The CDR3 bases are TGTGCCAGCAGCCCCCCCCTAACTAGCGGGGGGCCCCACGCGGAGCAGTTCTTC.